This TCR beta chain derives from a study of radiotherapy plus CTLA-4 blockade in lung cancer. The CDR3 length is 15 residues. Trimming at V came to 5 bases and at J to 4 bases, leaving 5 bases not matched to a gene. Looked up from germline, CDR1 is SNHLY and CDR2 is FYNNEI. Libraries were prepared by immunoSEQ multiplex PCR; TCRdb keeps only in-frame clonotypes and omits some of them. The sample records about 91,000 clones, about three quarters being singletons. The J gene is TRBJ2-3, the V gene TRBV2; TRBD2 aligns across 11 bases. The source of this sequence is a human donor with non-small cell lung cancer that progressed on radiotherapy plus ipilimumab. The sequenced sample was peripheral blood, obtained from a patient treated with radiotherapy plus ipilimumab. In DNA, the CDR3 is TGTGCCAGCAGTCCCTTAGCGGGAGGGGCAGATACGCAGTATTTT. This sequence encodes CASSPLAGGADTQYF.